What follows describes a single TCR beta chain. This receptor's antigen is unknown. Base qualities are not provided; no much larger clone lies one nucleotide away. The data stem from a study of blood T cell repertoires in COVID-19 (dated by TCRdb to about 2020). Regarding the study in general: Samples covering the acute and convalescent phases of COVID-19 were provided by collaborators in the United States, Italy and Spain. The material from the prospective study consisted of cDNA or gDNA derived from T cells, B-cell-depleted T cells, or PBMCs. The dataset comprised deeply sampled blood TCRbeta repertoires from subjects exposed to, actively infected with, or recovered from COVID-19. A freely available public database, intended as a resource for researchers studying the immune response to SARS-CoV-2, is where the repertoires were released. The samples were drawn from the first 160 participants of the ongoing ImmuneRACE study and from 950 to 1,500 subjects provided by 6 global collaborators. Sample metadata almost always included a de-identified subject ID, COVID-19 status, age in years and sex. HLA class I and class II types, where available, came from metadata supplied by the sample provider rather than from assay-based typing.

TCRbeta CDR3 regions were amplified from genomic DNA using the immunoSEQ Assay, a bias-controlled multiplex PCR. From the authors' description of their analysis: The number of nucleated cells in each sample was estimated by amplification of reference gene primers within the assay. To quantify the absolute abundance of each unique TCRbeta CDR3 rearrangement, sequence reads were collapsed and filtered. For each sample, productive Simpson clonality was calculated as the square root of Simpson's diversity index across productive rearrangements. Held by TCRdb, this immuneACCESS table contains in-frame sequences only and omits some clones. Under half of the omission traces to an unresolved V gene where checked; the cause of the rest is unknown. V and J calls and clone size follow that table, whereas D and trimming were derived from the DNA. This sample gives around 170,000 clones in total; roughly 80% of them show up just once. Of the sample, under 15% is held by the ten largest clones.

Trimming leaves V shorter by 5 bases and J shorter by 0 bases, with the junction holding 6 bases beyond the gene matches. Via the germline V gene (reference sequence), CDR1 is PRHDT and CDR2 FYEKMQ. The CDR3 measures 16 amino acids from cysteine to phenylalanine. The entry retains the CDR3 DNA only, 48 bases that are in frame from base 1. Summary of the overall study and its limitations: The amount of clinical and demographic metadata varied by source and participant and was provided uncurated.

The collaborating institutions used their own protocols to collect whole blood in K2EDTA tubes. For TCRbeta analysis, collaborator samples were shipped as frozen whole blood, as isolated PBMCs, or as DNA extracted from either sample type. The sequence came from a man aged 30 to 39 with active or convalescent COVID-19. The sequence is built from TRBV13 and TRBJ1-3; the central 8 bases match TRBD1. The sample comprised peripheral blood. The CDR3 has the sequence CASSRGTGLSGNTIYF. The nucleotides read TGTGCCAGCAGCCGTGGGACAGGACTCTCTGGAAACACCATATATTTT.